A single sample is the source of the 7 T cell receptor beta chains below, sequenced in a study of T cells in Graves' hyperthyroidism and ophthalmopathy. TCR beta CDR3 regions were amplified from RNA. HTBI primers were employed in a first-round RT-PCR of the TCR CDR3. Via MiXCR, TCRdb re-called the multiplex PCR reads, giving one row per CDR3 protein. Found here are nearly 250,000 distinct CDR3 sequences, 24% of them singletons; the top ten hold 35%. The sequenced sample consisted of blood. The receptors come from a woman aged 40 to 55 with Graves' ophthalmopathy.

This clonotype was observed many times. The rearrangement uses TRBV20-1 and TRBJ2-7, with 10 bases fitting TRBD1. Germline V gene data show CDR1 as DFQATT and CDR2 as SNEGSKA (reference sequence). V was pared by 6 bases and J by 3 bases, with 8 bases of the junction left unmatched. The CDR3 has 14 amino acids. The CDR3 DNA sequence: TGCAGTGCCGAAGCCGGGACAGGGGTCTACGAGCAGTACTTC. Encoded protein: CSAEAGTGVYEQYF.

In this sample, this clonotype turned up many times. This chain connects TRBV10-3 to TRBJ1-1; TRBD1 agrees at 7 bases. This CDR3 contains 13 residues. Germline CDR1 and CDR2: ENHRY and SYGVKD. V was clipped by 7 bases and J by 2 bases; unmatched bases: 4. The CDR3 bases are TGTGCCATCATGGGACAGCTAAACACTGAAGCTTTCTTT. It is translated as CAIMGQLNTEAFF.

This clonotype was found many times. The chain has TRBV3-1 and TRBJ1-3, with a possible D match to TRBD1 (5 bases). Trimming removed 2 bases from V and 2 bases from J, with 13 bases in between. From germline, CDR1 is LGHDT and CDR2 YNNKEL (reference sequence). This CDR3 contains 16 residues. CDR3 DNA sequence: TGTGCCAGCAGCCAAATGCCAGGGAAGACTGGAAACACCATATATTTT. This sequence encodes CASSQMPGKTGNTIYF.

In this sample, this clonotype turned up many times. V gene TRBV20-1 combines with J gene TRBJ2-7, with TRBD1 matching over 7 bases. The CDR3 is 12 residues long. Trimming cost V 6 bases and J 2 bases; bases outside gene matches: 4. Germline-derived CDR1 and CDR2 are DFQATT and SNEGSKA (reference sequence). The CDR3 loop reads CSAGQATYEQYF. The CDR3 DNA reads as TGCAGTGCCGGACAGGCAACCTACGAGCAGTACTTC.

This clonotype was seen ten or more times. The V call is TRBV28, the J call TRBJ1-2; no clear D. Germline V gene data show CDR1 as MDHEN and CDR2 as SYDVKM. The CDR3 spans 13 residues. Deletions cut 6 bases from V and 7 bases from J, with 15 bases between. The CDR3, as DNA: TGTGCCAGCAGCTCACCCTCCAGCCGTGGCTACACCTTC. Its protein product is CASSSPSSRGYTF.

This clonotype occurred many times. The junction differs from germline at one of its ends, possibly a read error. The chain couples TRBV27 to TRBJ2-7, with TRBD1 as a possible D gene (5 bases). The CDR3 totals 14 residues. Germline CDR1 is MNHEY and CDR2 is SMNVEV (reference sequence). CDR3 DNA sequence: TGCGCCAGCAGCCTGGGCAGGGCTTCCTACGAGCAGTACTTC. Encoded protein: CASSLGRASYEQYF.

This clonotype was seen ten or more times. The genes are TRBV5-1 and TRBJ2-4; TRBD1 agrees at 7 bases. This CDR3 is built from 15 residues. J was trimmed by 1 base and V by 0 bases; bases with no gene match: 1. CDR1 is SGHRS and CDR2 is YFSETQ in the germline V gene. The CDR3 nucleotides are TGCGCCAGCAGCTTGGTACAGGGGGCCAAAAACATTCAGTACTTC. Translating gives CASSLVQGAKNIQYF.